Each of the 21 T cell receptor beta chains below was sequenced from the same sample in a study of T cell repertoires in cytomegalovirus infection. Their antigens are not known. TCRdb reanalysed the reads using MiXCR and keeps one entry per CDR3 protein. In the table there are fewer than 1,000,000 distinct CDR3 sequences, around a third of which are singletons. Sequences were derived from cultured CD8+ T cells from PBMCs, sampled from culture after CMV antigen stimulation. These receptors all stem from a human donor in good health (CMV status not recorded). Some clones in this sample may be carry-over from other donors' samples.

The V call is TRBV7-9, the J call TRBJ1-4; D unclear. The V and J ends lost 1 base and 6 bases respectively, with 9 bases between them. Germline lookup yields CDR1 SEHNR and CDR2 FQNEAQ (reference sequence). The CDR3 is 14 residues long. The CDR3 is CASSLGRYDEKLFF. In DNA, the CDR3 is TGTGCCAGCAGCTTAGGACGGTACGATGAAAAACTGTTTTTT.

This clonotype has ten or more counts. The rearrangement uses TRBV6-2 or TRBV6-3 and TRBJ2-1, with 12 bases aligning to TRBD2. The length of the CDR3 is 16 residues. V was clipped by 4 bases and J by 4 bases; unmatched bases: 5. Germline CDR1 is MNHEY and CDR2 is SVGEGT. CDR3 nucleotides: TGTGCCAGCAGTTCACGGACTAGCGGGGTGTACAATGAGCAGTTCTTC. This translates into CASSSRTSGVYNEQFF.

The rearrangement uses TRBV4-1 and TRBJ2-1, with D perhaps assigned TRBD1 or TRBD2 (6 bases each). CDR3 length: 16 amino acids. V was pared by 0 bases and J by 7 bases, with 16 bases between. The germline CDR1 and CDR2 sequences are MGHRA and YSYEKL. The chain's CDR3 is CASSQDLGGGHNEQFF. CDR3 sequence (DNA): TGCGCCAGCAGCCAAGATTTGGGGGGCGGACATAATGAGCAGTTCTTC.

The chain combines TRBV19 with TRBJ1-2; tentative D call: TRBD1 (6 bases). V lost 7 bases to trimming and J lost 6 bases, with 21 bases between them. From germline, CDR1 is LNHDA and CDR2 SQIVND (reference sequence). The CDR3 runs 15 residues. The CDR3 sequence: CASTPGQVPFDGYTF. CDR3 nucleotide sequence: TGTGCCAGTACCCCGGGACAAGTACCGTTTGATGGCTACACCTTC.

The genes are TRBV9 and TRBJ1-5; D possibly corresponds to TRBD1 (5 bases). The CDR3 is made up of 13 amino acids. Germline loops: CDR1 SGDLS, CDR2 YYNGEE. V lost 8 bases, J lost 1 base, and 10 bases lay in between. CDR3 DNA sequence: TGTGCCAGGAGGGGAGGGAGCAATCAGCCCCAGCATTTT. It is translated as CARRGGSNQPQHF.

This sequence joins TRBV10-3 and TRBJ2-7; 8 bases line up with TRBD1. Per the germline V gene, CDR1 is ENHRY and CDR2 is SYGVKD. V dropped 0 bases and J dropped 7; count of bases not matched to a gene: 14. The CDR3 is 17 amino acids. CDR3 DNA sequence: TGTGCCATCAGTGAGTCGATCGGGGGTCAGGGGGCGGAGGAGCAGTACGTC. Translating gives CAISESIGGQGAEEQYV.

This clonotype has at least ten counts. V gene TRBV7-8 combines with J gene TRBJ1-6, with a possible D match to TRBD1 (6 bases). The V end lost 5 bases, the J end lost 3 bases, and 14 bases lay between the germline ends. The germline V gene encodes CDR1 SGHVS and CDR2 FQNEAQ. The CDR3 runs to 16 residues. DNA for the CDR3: TGTGCCAGCAGCCCAGGAGGACAGTTCTATAATTCACCCCTCCACTTT. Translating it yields CASSPGGQFYNSPLHF.

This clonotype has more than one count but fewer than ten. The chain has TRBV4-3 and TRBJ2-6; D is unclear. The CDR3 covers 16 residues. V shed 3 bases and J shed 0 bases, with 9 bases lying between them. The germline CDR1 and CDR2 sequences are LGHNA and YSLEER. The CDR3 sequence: CASSHGYSSGANVLTF. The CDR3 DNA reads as TGCGCCAGCAGCCATGGTTATAGCTCTGGGGCCAACGTCCTGACTTTC.

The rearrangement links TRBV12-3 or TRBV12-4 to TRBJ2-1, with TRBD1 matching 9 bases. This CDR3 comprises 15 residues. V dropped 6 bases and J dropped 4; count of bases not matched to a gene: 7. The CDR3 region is CASSGGQGGYNEQFF. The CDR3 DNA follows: TGTGCCAGCAGCGGGGGACAGGGAGGATACAATGAGCAGTTCTTC.

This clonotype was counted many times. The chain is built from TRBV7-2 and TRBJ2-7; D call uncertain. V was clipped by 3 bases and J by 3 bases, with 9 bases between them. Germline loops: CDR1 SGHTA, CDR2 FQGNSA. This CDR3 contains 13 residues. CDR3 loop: CASSLNRLYEQYV. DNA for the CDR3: TGTGCCAGCAGCTTGAACAGACTCTACGAGCAGTACGTC.

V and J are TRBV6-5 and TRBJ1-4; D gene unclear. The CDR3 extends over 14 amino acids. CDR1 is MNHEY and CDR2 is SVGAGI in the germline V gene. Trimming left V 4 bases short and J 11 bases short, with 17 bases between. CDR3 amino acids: CASSSSYEPAKLFF. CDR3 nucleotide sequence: TGTGCCAGCAGTTCCTCATATGAACCCGCGAAACTGTTTTTT.

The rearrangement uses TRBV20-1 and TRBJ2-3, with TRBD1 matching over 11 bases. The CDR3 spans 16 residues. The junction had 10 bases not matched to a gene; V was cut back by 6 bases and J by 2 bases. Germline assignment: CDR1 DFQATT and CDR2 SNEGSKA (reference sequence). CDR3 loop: CSARDRGLLYTDTQYF. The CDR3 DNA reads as TGCAGTGCACGGGACAGGGGGTTGCTTTACACAGATACGCAGTATTTT.

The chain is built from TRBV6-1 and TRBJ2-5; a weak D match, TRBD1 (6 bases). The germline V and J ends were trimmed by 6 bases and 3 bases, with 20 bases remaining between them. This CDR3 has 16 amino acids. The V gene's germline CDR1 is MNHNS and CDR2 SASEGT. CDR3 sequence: CASSTAQQGSKETQYF. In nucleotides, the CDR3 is TGTGCCAGCAGCACCGCCCAACAGGGTAGTAAAGAGACCCAGTACTTC.

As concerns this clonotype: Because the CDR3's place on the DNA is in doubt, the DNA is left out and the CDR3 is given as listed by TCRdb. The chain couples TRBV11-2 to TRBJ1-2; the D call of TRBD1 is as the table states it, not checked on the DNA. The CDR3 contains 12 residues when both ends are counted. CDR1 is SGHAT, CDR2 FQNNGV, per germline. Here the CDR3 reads CATVQEGYGCTF.

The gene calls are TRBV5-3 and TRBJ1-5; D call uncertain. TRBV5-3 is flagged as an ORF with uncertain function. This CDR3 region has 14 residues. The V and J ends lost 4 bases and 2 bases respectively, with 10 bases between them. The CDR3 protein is CARSRAGGNQPQHF. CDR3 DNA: TGTGCCAGAAGCCGGGCGGGAGGCAATCAGCCCCAGCATTTT.

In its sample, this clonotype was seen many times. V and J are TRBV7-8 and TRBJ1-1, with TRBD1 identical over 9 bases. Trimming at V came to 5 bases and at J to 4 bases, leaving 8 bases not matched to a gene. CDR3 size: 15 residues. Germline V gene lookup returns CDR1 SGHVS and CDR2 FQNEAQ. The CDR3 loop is CASSLGTGSFTEAFF. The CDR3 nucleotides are TGTGCCAGCAGCCTCGGGACAGGGTCCTTCACTGAAGCTTTCTTT.

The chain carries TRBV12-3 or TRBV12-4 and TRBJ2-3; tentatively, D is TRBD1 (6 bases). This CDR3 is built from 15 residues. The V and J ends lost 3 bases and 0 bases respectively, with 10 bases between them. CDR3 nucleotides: TGTGCCAGCAGTTTCAGGGGAGCTAGCACAGATACGCAGTATTTT. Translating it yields CASSFRGASTDTQYF.

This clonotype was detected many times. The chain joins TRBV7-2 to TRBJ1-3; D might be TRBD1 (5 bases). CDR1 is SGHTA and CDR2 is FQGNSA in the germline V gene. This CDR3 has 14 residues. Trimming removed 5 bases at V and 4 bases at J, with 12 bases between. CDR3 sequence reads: CASSRRVQGNTIYF. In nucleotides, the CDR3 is TGTGCCAGCAGCCGCAGGGTTCAGGGAAACACCATATATTTT.

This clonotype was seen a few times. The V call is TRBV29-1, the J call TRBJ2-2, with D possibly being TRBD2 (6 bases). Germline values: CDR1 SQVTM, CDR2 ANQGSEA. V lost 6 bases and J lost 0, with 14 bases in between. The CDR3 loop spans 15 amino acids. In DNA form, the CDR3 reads TGCAGCGTGGGGGGAACAGTCGCGAACACCGGGGAGCTGTTTTTT. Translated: CSVGGTVANTGELFF.

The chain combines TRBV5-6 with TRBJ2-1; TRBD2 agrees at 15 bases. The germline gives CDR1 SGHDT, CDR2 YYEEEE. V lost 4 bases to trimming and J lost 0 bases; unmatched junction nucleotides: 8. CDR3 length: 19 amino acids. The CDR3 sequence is CASSPRTSGGGSSYNEQFF. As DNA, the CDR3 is TGTGCCAGCAGCCCACGGACTAGCGGGGGGGGTAGCTCCTACAATGAGCAGTTCTTC.

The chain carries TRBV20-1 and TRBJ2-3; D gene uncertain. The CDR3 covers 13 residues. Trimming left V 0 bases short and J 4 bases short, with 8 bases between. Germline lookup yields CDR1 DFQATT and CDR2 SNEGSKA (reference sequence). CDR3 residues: CSARDIGSDTQYF. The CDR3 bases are TGCAGTGCTAGAGATATAGGGTCAGATACGCAGTATTTT.